This TCR beta chain was sequenced in a study of T cell changes during pregnancy in multiple sclerosis. CDR1 and CDR2 from the germline V gene are LGHNA and YNFKEQ. The junction had 7 bases not matched to a gene; V was cut back by 5 bases and J by 3 bases. This CDR3 is 15 amino acids long. Sequenced by immunoSEQ multiplex PCR; TCRdb stores in-frame clones only, minus some. The profile covers tens of thousands of clones, with roughly 89% appearing a single time and about 5% taken by the ten largest. This clonotype originated in a human donor whose cells served as feeder cells for cultures in a pregnancy study. Sequenced material: peripheral blood from another person, used as feeder cells. The chain carries TRBV4-2 and TRBJ2-1; TRBD1 agrees at 7 bases. CDR3 coding DNA: TGTGCCAGCAGCAATAACAGGGGCGGCTACAATGAGCAGTTCTTC. This gives the protein CASSNNRGGYNEQFF.